This T cell receptor (beta chain) was sequenced in a study of cytomegalovirus exposure and HLA in healthy donors. The overall study: The same platform as the approximately 700 first-cohort repertoires was used for the 130 or so validation repertoires, a later analysis reported.

Only in-frame clones appear in the TCRdb table, and some are missing; sequencing was by immunoSEQ multiplex PCR. In the table there are about 120,000 clones, around 88% of which are singletons. The study, taken as a whole, reports: As confirmed in vitro, a few CMV-associated chains were specific for CMV antigens.

J lost 3 bases, V lost 3 bases, and 8 bases had no gene match. Germline lookup yields CDR1 SGHNT and CDR2 YENEEA. The CDR3 extends over 15 amino acids. As concerns this clone: Its antigen is undetermined.

V and J are TRBV11-3 and TRBJ2-7, with 7 bases fitting TRBD2. The source of this sequence is a man between 18 and 29 years old in good health and CMV-seronegative. Sequencing was done on a sample of PBMCs. The CDR3 sequence: CASSFRGGGYYEQYF. DNA for the CDR3: TGTGCCAGCAGCTTTCGAGGCGGGGGATACTACGAGCAGTACTTC.